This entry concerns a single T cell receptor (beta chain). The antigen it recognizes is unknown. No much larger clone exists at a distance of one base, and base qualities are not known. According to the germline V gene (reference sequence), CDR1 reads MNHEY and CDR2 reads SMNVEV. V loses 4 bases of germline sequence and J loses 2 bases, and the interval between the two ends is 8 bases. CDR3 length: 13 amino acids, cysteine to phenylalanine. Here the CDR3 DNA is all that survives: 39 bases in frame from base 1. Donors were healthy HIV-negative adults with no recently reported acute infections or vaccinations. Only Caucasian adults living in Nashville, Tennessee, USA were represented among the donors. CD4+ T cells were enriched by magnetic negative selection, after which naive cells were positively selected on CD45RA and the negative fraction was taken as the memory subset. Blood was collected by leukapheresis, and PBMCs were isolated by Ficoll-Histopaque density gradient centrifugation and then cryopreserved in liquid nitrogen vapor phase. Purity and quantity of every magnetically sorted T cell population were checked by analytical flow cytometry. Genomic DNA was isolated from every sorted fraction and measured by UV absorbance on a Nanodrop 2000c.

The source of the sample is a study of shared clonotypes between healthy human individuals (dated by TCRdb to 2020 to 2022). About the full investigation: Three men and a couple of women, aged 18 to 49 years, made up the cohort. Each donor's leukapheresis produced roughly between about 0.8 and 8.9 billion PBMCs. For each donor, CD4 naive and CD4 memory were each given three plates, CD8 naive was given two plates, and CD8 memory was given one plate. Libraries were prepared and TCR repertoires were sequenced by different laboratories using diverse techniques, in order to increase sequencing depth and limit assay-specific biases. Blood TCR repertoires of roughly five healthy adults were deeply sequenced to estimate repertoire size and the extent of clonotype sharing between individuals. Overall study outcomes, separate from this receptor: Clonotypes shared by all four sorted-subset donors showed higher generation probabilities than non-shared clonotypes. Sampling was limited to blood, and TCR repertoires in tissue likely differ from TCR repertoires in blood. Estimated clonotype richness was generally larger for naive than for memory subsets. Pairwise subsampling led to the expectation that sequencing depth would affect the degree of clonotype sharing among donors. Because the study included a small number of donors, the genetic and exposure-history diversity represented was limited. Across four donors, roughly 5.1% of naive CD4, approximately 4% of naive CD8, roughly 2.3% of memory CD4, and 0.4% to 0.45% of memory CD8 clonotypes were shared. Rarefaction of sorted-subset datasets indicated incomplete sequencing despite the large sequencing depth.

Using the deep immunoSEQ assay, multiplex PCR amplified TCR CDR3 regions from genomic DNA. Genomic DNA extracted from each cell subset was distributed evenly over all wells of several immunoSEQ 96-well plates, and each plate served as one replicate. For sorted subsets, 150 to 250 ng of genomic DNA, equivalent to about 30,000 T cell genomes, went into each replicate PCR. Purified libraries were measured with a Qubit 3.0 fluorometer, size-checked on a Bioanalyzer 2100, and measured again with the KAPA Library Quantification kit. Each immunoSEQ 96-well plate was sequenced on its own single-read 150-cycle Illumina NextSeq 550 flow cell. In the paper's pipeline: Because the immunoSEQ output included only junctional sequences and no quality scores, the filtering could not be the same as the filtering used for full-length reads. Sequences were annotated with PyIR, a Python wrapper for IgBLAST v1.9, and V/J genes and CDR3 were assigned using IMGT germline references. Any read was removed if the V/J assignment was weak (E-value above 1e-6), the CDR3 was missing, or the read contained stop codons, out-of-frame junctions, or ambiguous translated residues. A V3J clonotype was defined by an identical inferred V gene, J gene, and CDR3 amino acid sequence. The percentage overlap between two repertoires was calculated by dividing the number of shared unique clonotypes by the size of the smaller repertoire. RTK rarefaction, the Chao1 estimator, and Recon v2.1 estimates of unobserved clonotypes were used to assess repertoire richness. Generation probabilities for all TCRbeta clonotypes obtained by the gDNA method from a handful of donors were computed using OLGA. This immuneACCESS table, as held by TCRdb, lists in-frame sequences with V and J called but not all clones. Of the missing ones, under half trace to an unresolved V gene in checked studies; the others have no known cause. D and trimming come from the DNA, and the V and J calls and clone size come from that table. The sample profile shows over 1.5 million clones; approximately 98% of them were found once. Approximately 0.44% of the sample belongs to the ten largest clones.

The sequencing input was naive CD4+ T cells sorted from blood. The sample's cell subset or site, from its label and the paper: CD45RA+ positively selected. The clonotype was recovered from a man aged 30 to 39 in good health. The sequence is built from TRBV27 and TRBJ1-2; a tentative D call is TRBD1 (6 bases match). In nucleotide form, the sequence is TGTGCCAGCAGTTATCAGGGGAACTATGGCTACACCTTC. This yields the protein CASSYQGNYGYTF.